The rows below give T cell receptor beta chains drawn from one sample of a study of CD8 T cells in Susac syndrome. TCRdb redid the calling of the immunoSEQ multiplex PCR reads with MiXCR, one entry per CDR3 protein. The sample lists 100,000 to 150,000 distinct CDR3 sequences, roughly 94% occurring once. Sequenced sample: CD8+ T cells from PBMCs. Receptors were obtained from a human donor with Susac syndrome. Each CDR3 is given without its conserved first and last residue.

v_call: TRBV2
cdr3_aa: ASTLAGPYEQY

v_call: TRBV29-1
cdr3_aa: SVARGGRGPENLSYEQY

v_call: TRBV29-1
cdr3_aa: SVELAAEDYEQY

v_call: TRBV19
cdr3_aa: ASSIWAANEQF

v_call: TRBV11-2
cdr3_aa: ASMRGYNQPQH

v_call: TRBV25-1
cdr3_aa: ASSEPDRGTEAF

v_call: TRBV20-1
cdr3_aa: SARDRNLGYEQY

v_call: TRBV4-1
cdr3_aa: ASSPRADLTDTQY

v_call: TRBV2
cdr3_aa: ASSEAAPDTQY

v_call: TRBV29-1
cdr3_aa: SVEEGRLETQY

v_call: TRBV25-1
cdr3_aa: ASSEGSGVPLH

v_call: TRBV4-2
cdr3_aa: ASSQERPISGGLSYEQY

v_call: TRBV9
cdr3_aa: ASGISYNEQF

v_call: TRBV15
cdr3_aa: ATSSAGTGAEQY

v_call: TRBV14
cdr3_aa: ASSQATGTTFTDTQY

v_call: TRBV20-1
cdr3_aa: SARDVGGAGETQY

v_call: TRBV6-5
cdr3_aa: ASSYSRLGLEQY

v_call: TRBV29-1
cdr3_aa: SVEGGTGRGETQY

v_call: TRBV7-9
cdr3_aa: ASSLGSLEQY

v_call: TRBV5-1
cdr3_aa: ASSPEGSSNQPQH

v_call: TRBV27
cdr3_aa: ASSFGTSGGRNEQF

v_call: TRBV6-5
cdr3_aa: ASRAGANQPQH

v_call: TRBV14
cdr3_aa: ASSQDIGVNSPLH

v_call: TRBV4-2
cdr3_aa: ASSQGGAHNEQF

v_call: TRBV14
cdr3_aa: ASSQEGALGTEAF

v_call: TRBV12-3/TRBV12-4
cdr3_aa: ASSLGQMNYEQY

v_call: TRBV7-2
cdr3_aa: ASSLLGQGASNYGYT

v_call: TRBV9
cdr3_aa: ASSDDPGPQF

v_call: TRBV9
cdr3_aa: ASSYRGAPTSDTQY

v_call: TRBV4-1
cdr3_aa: ASSLGQGLNKAEAF

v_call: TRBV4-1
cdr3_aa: ASSEMGLLSYEQY

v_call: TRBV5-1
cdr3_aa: ASSLVSGQNYEQY

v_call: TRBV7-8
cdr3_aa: ASRHPETGSNTEAF

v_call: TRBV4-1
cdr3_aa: ASSQVDAGLELQETQY

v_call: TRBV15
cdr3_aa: ATSIEQGAGNSPLH

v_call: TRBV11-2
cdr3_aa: ASSLEFETQY

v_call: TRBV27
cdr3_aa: ASSLRRQGLYGYT

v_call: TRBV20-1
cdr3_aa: SARGISQGGPSYGYT

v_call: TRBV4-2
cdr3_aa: ASSQEPAGGNNEQF

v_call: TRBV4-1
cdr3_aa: ASSQAPLGGEQY

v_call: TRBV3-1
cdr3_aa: ASSQEGRGSYEQY

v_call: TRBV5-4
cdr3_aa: ASSFFTGETQY

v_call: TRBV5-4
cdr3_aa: ASSLRGAVTDTQY

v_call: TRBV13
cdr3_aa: ASSSFGTGDEKLF

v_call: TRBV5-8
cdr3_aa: ASSLVRLSSNQPQH

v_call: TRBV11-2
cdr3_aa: ASSLVGNSYNEQF

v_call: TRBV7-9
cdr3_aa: ASSFLAGDRDGYT